This T cell receptor (beta chain) was identified in a study of blood T cells in healthy people across ages. Using a J-beta primer mix together with a sample-barcoded 5' primer, a second PCR was run for about 7 to 12 cycles. TCRdb reprocessed the 5' RACE reads with MiXCR, giving one entry per CDR3 protein. The data show approximately 800,000 distinct CDR3 sequences, 20% to 30% seen once. Notes on the study in general: Greater diversity and more naive CD4+ cells were seen in long-lived donors than in aged donors.

CDR1 and CDR2 from the germline V gene are LGHDT and YNNKEL (reference sequence). This CDR3 is 14 amino acids long. Trimming stripped 1 base from V and 7 bases from J, with 8 bases between. Regarding this clonotype: Its antigen is unidentified.

These sequences were also reported in another study, on T cells of mothers and their children.

The receptor was derived from a boy aged 10-17 years in good health. The specimen sequenced was blood. V and J are TRBV3-1 and TRBJ1-6, with D maybe TRBD1 (5 bases). This chain's CDR3 is CASSQGQRNSPLHF. CDR3 in DNA: TGTGCCAGCAGCCAAGGACAGCGGAATTCACCCCTCCACTTT.